This TCR beta chain was retrieved from a study of human T cells and chemical hapten exposure. Study-wide background: Throughout a study of roughly 25 weeks, patients underwent weekly scalp administration of diphenylcyclopropenone doses. Study results and caveats: Among TCRs, those above 1 in 1000 frequency were unaffected by DPC sensitization. Relative to control repertoires, expanded TCRs gave rise to significantly more large CDR3 similarity clusters.

This clonotype appeared a few times. Its antigen is not identified. The V gene lost 6 bases and the J gene lost 6 bases, with 14 bases spanning the gap. From germline, CDR1 is MNHEY and CDR2 SMNVEV (reference sequence). The CDR3 sequence is 14 residues long. What the library attached to individual cDNA molecules were unique molecular identifiers. Using its own MiXCR run on the RACE reads, TCRdb lists one record per CDR3 protein. The sample holds some 180,000 distinct CDR3 sequences, about 25% seen once. Noted time point: patch test 3, about 24 weeks after DPC sensitization. Treatment defined: therapeutic diphenylcyclopropenone sensitization with weekly scalp DPC.

J is TRBJ2-2 and V is TRBV27; D assignment may be TRBD1 or TRBD2 (5 bases each). Specimen: whole blood, collected in connection with sensitization to the hapten diphenylcyclopropenone (DPC). The receptor was isolated from a woman aged 40 to 49 with alopecia areata. Some clones in this sample may be carry-over from other donors' samples. CDR3 coding DNA: TGTGCCAGCAGGCCGGGGACCTCCGCCGGGGAGCTGTTTTTT. Translation gives CASRPGTSAGELFF.